This is a list of T cell receptor beta chains from one sample in a study of beta chain features in type 1 diabetes. Method: immunoSEQ multiplex PCR; TCRdb's copy keeps in-frame clones and lacks some. The sample holds about 140,000 clones, around 9.3% seen once. Material for sequencing was naive CD4+ T cells from blood. These receptors were obtained from a man younger than 35 in good health. Each CDR3 is given with its conserved first and last residue.

TRBJ2-7 | TRBV28 | CASSFLDYSYEQYF
TRBJ1-2 | TRBV29-1 | CSVARQGRDGYTF
TRBJ2-4 | TRBV28 | CASSLVFGTGVQYF
TRBJ2-3 | TRBV7-3 | CASSYLGGGPPADTQYF
TRBJ1-4 | TRBV4-3 | CASSTGTAGGKLFF
TRBJ1-3 | TRBV2 | CASSKLAGASGNTIYF
TRBJ2-1 | TRBV6-5 | CASSLSGGLNNEQFF
TRBJ2-2 | TRBV19 | CASSIQGFTGELFF
TRBJ1-5 | TRBV30 | CAWSPGDSQPQHF
TRBJ2-5 | TRBV5-5 | CASSLSPAGTQYF
TRBJ2-3 | TRBV7-2 | CASSLVYAGGTDTQYF
TRBJ2-3 | TRBV9 | CASSVGPSSTDTQYF
TRBJ1-2 | TRBV6-1 | CASSEGRGKAYGYTF
TRBJ2-1 | TRBV28 | CASSSPGTASYNEQFF
TRBJ2-1 | TRBV7-6 | CASSLGLAGGPSYNEQFF
TRBJ1-5 | TRBV7-2 | CASSQVWSQQNQPQHF
TRBJ1-2 | TRBV19 | CASSMDGGDYGYTF
TRBJ2-1 | TRBV4-2 | CASSLLQGDEQFF
TRBJ2-1 | TRBV6-5 | CASRRTSGGYNEQFF
TRBJ1-5 | TRBV28 | CASVTTTGPHQPQHF
TRBJ1-2 | TRBV7-8 | CASSHPPAGGSYGYTF
TRBJ2-1 | TRBV29-1 | CSVAAGYSYNEQFF
TRBJ2-1 | TRBV7-9 | CASSLDGGGYNEQFF
TRBJ2-3 | TRBV5-4 | CASSWGAGGLGDTQYF
TRBJ1-5 | TRBV18 | CASSPPGSGPQHF
TRBJ2-3 | TRBV7-6 | CASASGGEDTQYF
TRBJ1-4 | TRBV5-1 | CASSLGQGANEKLFF
TRBJ2-6 | TRBV7-6 | CASSLGQGAGANVLTF
TRBJ1-2 | TRBV6-5 | CASSYRTGGYTF
TRBJ2-5 | TRBV7-2 | CASSLGGTSGARLETQYF
TRBJ2-5 | TRBV30 | CAWSEVGTSPSPGQYF
TRBJ2-7 | TRBV6-6 | CASRPTSRYEQYF
TRBJ2-1 | TRBV6-6 | CASSAGGTYNEQFF
TRBJ2-1 | TRBV19 | CASSIGGGSYNEQFF
TRBJ2-3 | TRBV6-5 | CASSPQGFRADTQYF
TRBJ2-5 | TRBV7-6 | CASRTTVQETQYF
. | TRBV5-1 | CASSSPQGHYEQYF
TRBJ2-7 | TRBV7-2 | CASSSKPRTVSTGDEQYF
TRBJ1-5 | TRBV9 | CASSPLQTGVQPQHF
TRBJ2-5 | TRBV7-2 | CASSLTGFGGETQYF
TRBJ1-6 | TRBV5-1 | CASSRTTGYESPLHF
TRBJ1-6 | TRBV28 | CASRSGVGSYNSPLHF
TRBJ2-2 | TRBV11-2 | CASSLGTGGRTGELFF
TRBJ2-3 | TRBV15 | CATSRGLARTDTQYF
TRBJ2-3 | TRBV19 | CASRTTGSGDTQYF
TRBJ1-1 | TRBV6-5 | CASRLPGVTEAFF
TRBJ1-1 | TRBV28 | CASSRRGGNTEAFF
TRBJ2-1 | TRBV19 | CASSITQSSYNEQFF
TRBJ2-3 | TRBV7-2 | CASSVSGGGTDTQYF
TRBJ2-1 | TRBV4-3 | CASSRVPGQGNEQFF
TRBJ1-1 | TRBV5-1 | CASSLEGPTEAFF
TRBJ2-5 | TRBV7-3 | CASSLGGTKETQYF
TRBJ1-6 | TRBV27 | CASSPTGWYNSPLHF
TRBJ2-3 | TRBV7-3 | CASSTMGPGDTQYF
TRBJ1-5 | TRBV7-6 | CASSLRDKSQPQHF